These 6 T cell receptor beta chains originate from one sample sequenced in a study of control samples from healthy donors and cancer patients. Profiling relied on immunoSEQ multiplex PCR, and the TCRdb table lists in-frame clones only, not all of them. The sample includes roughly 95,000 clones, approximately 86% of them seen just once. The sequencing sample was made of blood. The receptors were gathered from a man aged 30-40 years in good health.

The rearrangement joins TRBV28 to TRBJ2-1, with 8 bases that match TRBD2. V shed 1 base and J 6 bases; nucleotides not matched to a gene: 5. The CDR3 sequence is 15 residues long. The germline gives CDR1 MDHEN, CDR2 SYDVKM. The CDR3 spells CASSLSAGAGNEQFF. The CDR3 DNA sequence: TGTGCCAGCAGTTTATCAGCGGGAGCGGGCAATGAGCAGTTCTTC.

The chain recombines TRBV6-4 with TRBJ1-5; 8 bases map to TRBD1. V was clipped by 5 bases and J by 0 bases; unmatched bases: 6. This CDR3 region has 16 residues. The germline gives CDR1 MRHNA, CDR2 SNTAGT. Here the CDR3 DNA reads TGTGCCAGCAGTCCCAGACAGGGGTATAGCAATCAGCCCCAGCATTTT. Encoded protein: CASSPRQGYSNQPQHF.

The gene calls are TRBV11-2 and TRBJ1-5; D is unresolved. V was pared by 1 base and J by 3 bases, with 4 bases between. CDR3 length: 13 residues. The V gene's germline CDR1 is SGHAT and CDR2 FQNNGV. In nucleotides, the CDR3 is TGTGCCAGCAGCTTAGGAGTCAATCAGCCCCAGCATTTT. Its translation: CASSLGVNQPQHF.

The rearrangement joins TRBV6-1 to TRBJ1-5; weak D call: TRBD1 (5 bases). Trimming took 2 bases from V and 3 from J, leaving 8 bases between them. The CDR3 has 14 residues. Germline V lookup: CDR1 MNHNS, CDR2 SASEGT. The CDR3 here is CASSEFRVNQPQHF. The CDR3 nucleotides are TGTGCCAGCAGTGAATTCAGGGTCAATCAGCCCCAGCATTTT.

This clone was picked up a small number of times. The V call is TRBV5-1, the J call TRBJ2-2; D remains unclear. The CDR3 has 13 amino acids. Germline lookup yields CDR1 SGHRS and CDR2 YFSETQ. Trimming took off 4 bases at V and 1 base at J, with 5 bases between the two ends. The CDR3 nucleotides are TGCGCCAGCAGCCCAGTGAACACCGGGGAGCTGTTTTTT. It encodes CASSPVNTGELFF. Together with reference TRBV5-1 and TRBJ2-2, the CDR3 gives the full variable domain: KAGVTQTPRYLIKTRGQQVTLSCSPISGHRSVSWYQQTPGQGLQFLFEYFSETQRNKGNFPGRFSGRQFSNSRSEMNVSTLELGDSALYLCASSPVNTGELFFGEGSRLTVL.

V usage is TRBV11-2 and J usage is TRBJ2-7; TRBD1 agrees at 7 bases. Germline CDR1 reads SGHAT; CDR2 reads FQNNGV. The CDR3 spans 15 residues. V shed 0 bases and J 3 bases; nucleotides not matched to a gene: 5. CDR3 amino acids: CASSLDPGQSYEQYF. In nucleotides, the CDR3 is TGTGCCAGCAGCTTAGATCCGGGACAGAGCTACGAGCAGTACTTC.